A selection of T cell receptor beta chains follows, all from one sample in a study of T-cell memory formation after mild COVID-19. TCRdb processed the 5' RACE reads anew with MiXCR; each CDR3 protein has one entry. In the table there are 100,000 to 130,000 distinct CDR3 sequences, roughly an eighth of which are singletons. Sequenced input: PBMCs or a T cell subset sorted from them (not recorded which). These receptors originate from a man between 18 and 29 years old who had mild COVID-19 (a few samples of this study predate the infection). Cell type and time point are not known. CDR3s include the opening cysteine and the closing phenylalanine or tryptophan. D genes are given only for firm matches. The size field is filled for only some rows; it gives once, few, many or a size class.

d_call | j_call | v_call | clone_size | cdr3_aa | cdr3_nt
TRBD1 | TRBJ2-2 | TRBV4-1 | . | CASSPFGTGVNTGELFF | TGCGCCAGCAGCCCTTTCGGGACAGGGGTTAACACCGGGGAGCTGTTTTTT
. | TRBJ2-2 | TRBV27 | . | CASRAFGTLYSGELFF | TGTGCCAGCAGGGCCTTTGGGACCCTATACTCCGGGGAGCTGTTTTTT
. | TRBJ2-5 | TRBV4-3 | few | CASSQDGLLTETQYF | TGCGCCAGCAGCCAAGACGGTCTGCTCACGGAGACCCAGTACTTC
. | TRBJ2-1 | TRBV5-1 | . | CASSFSGTRINEQFF | TGCGCCAGCAGCTTTTCCGGGACCCGAATTAATGAGCAGTTCTTC
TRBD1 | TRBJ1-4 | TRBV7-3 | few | CASSLIGQGANEKLFF | TGTGCCAGCAGCTTAATAGGGCAGGGGGCTAATGAAAAACTGTTTTTT
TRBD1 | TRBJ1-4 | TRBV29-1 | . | CSVQPLTGEGTNEKLFF | TGCAGCGTGCAACCCTTGACAGGGGAGGGCACTAATGAAAAACTGTTTTTT
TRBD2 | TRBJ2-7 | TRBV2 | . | CASSYLSGGSHYEQYF | TGTGCCAGCAGTTACCTTAGCGGGGGGTCCCACTACGAGCAGTACTTC
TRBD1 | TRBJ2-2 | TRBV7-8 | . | CASSITGGGELFF | TGTGCCAGCAGCATTACAGGGGGCGGGGAGCTGTTTTTT
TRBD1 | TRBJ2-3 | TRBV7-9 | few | CASSTRTGGEDTQYF | TGTGCCAGCAGCACACGGACAGGGGGTGAAGATACGCAGTATTTT
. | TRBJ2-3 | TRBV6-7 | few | CASSYSLPDTQYF | TGTGCCAGCAGTTACTCGCTTCCAGATACGCAGTATTTT
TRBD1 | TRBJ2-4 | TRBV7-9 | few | CASSSRTGLAKNIQYF | TGTGCCAGCAGCTCTCGGACAGGGCTAGCCAAAAACATTCAGTACTTC
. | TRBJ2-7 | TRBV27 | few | CASSFSAGERPYEQYF | TGTGCCAGCAGTTTTTCTGCTGGGGAGAGGCCCTACGAGCAGTACTTC
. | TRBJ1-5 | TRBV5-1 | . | CASSPWTASNQPQHF | TGCGCCAGCAGCCCGTGGACCGCAAGCAATCAGCCCCAGCATTTT
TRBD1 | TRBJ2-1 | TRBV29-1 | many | CSVAGQGGAYNEQFF | TGCAGCGTTGCAGGACAGGGTGGTGCCTACAATGAGCAGTTCTTC
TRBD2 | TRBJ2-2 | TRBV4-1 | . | CASSQRAGGVTGELFF | TGCGCCAGCAGCCAACGAGCGGGGGGCGTCACCGGGGAGCTGTTTTTT
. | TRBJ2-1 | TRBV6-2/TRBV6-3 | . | CASSYGRTYNEQFF | TGTGCCAGCAGTTACGGGCGGACCTACAATGAGCAGTTCTTC
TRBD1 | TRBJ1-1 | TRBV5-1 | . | CASSPSPDRPNTEAFF | TGCGCCAGCAGCCCCTCCCCGGACAGGCCGAACACTGAAGCTTTCTTT
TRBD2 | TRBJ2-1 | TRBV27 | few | CASSFGGGAYNEQFF | TGTGCCAGCAGTTTCGGCGGGGGGGCCTACAATGAGCAGTTCTTC
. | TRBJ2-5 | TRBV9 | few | CASSARDPPETQYF | TGTGCCAGCAGCGCCCGGGACCCGCCAGAGACCCAGTACTTC
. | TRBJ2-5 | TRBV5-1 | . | CASSLDLQGTQYF | TGCGCCAGCAGCTTGGACCTGCAGGGGACCCAGTACTTC
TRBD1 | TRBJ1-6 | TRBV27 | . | CASRRDSPPSPLHF | TGTGCCAGCAGAAGGGACAGTCCTCCTTCACCCCTCCACTTT
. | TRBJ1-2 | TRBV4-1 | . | CASSLGARLQGDYGYTF | TGCGCCAGCAGCCTCGGCGCCCGTTTACAGGGAGACTATGGCTACACCTTC